Described below is a single T cell receptor (beta chain) sequence and its context. This entry belongs to a study of shared clonotypes between healthy human individuals. Every donor, a Caucasian adult, lived in Nashville, Tennessee. For each subset, genomic DNA was distributed in equal portions over several immunoSEQ plates. Clones were sequenced by immunoSEQ multiplex PCR, and TCRdb holds only the in-frame ones, with some missing. The table records 1.5 million to 1.9 million clones, 95% to 99% of them present only once. The CDR3 is made up of 16 amino acids. The V end lost 1 base, the J end lost 8 bases, and 17 bases lay between the germline ends. The germline V gene encodes CDR1 SGHAT and CDR2 FQNNGV.

The J gene is TRBJ1-4, the V gene TRBV11-2; a possible D gene is TRBD1 (5 bases). The TCR comes from a man aged 25 to 40 in good health. The sequenced sample consisted of naive CD4+ T cells sorted from blood. Subset in this sample: CD45RA+ positively selected. CDR3 residues: CASSLGTTVAGEKLFF. CDR3 DNA: TGTGCCAGCAGCTTAGGGACGACAGTAGCTGGCGAAAAACTGTTTTTT. Filled out from reference TRBV11-2 and TRBJ1-4, the complete variable domain reads EAGVAQSPRYKIIEKRQSVAFWCNPISGHATLYWYQQILGQGPKLLIQFQNNGVVDDSQLPKDRFSAERLKGVDSTLKIQPAKLEDSAVYLCASSLGTTVAGEKLFFGSGTQLSVL.